These 26 T cell receptor beta chains came from one sample sequenced in a study of identical twins. TCRdb re-analysed the 5' RACE reads in MiXCR, keeping a single row per CDR3 protein. The table shows 470,000 or so distinct CDR3 sequences, with 20% to 30% occurring only once. The same data also went into a second study, on T cells expressing NK-cell markers.

The sequencing sample was made of CD4+ T cells sorted from blood. All receptors derive from a woman younger than 30 in good health.

This clonotype was seen a few times. This chain uses TRBV6-5 with TRBJ2-1; either TRBD1 or TRBD2 may fit D (6 bases each). CDR3 length equals 16 residues. Germline CDR1 is MNHEY and CDR2 is SVGAGI. V was clipped by 2 bases and J by 9 bases, with 20 bases between them. The CDR3 nucleotides are TGTGCCAGCAGTTACGTAGGGCAGGGGAGGAACGGTGAGCAGTTCTTC. Its translation: CASSYVGQGRNGEQFF.

This chain connects TRBV4-3 to TRBJ2-7; tentative D call: TRBD1 (6 bases). The CDR3 runs to 13 residues. The germline CDR1 and CDR2 sequences are LGHNA and YSLEER. Trimming left V 3 bases short and J 5 bases short, with 11 bases between. CDR3 in DNA: TGCGCCAGCAGCCAGATACAGGGAAACGAGCAGTACTTC. It codes for CASSQIQGNEQYF.

This clonotype was counted only a few times. This chain connects TRBV7-9 to TRBJ2-1; D may be TRBD2 (6 bases). Germline assignment: CDR1 SEHNR and CDR2 FQNEAQ (reference sequence). The CDR3 extends over 15 amino acids. Deletions cut 8 bases from V and 0 bases from J, with 14 bases between. The chain's CDR3 is CASPRDSSSYNEQFF. In DNA form, the CDR3 reads TGTGCCAGCCCCCGGGACTCGAGCTCCTACAATGAGCAGTTCTTC.

CDR3 bases: TGCAGTGCTAGAGATCAGAGACCAACAGATACGCAGTATTTT. Translated, it gives CSARDQRPTDTQYF. This sequence joins TRBV20-1 and TRBJ2-3; D unclear. The CDR3 totals 14 residues. From germline, CDR1 is DFQATT and CDR2 SNEGSKA (reference sequence). Trimming cost V 0 bases and J 3 bases, with 10 bases left between them.

The V call is TRBV27, the J call TRBJ2-1; D not resolved. From germline, CDR1 is MNHEY and CDR2 SMNVEV (reference sequence). Trimming removed 7 bases from V and 0 bases from J, with 7 bases in between. CDR3 size: 13 residues. The CDR3 reads CASNPSSYNEQFF. As DNA, the CDR3 is TGTGCCAGCAATCCCAGCTCCTACAATGAGCAGTTCTTC.

This clonotype has a handful of counts. The V call is TRBV12-3 or TRBV12-4, the J call TRBJ2-2, with D perhaps matching TRBD1 (7 bases). This CDR3 region has 15 residues. Trimming stripped 6 bases from V and 3 bases from J, with 14 bases between. CDR3 nucleotides: TGTGCCAGCAGCTCAGGGGGACTTCACACCGGGGAGCTGTTTTTT. Its protein is CASSSGGLHTGELFF.

The DNA of the CDR3 is TGTGCCAGCAGCACCCCCGGGCAAGAGACCCAGTACTTC. Translation gives CASSTPGQETQYF. J is TRBJ2-5 and V is TRBV9; no firm D call. V was shortened by 4 bases and J by 2 bases, with 9 bases between the two germline ends. CDR1 SGDLS and CDR2 YYNGEE come from the germline V gene. The CDR3 is 13 residues long.

This chain connects TRBV7-8 to TRBJ2-5; D might be TRBD1 (6 bases). This CDR3 region has 15 residues. V gave up 2 bases and J gave up 1 base, with 11 bases separating them. Germline lookup yields CDR1 SGHVS and CDR2 FQNEAQ. The CDR3 sequence is CASSLLQGSQETQYF. The CDR3 DNA reads TGTGCCAGCAGCTTACTCCAGGGGTCCCAAGAGACCCAGTACTTC.

This clonotype was counted between two and nine times. This chain uses TRBV5-4 with TRBJ2-7; possible D gene TRBD1, 7 bases. Per the germline V gene, CDR1 is SGHNT and CDR2 is YYREEE (reference sequence). V lost 4 bases, J lost 3 bases, and 20 bases lay in between. The CDR3 is made up of 16 amino acids. Here the CDR3 reads CASSNGGQGGLYEQYF. The CDR3 coding sequence is TGTGCCAGCAGCAACGGAGGTCAGGGGGGACTCTACGAGCAGTACTTC.

In this sample, this clonotype turned up many times. V is TRBV21-1 and J is TRBJ2-7; the listed D gene, TRBD2, was not tested against the DNA. TRBV21-1 is a documented pseudogene. The CDR3 runs 13 residues. The DNA of the CDR3 is TGTGCCAGCAGCAAGGGGAGGGGTGGCGAGCAGTACTTC. It specifies CASSKGRGGEQYF.

The V and J genes are TRBV10-3 and TRBJ2-7; the D gene is possibly TRBD2 (5 bases). The CDR3 runs 12 residues. Germline CDR1 reads ENHRY; CDR2 reads SYGVKD. The V end lost 6 bases, the J end lost 3 bases, and 9 bases lay between the germline ends. The CDR3: CAISVRGYEQYF. The CDR3 DNA is TGTGCCATCAGCGTCCGGGGCTACGAGCAGTACTTC.

There are a few counts of this clonotype. The chain recombines TRBV7-9 with TRBJ2-3; D ambiguous. CDR1 and CDR2 from the germline V gene are SEHNR and FQNEAQ (reference sequence). V was trimmed by 5 bases and J by 2 bases, leaving 11 bases between them. This CDR3 contains 14 residues. The CDR3 here is CASSLSTPTDTQYF. Here the CDR3 DNA reads TGTGCCAGCAGCCTATCCACCCCCACAGATACGCAGTATTTT.

This clonotype was counted between two and nine times. This chain connects TRBV10-3 to TRBJ2-1, with 7 bases lining up with TRBD2. Trimming at V came to 4 bases and at J to 10 bases, leaving 7 bases not matched to a gene. CDR1 is ENHRY, CDR2 SYGVKD, per germline. The CDR3 spans 13 residues. The CDR3: CAISGLAVSEQFF. The CDR3 bases are TGTGCCATCAGTGGGCTAGCGGTAAGCGAGCAGTTCTTC.

The V call is TRBV7-9, the J call TRBJ2-3, with 12 bases identical to TRBD2. The CDR3 runs 17 residues. Trimming took 0 bases from V and 2 from J; bases not matched to a gene: 3. Looked up from germline, CDR1 is SEHNR and CDR2 is FQNEAQ (reference sequence). This chain's CDR3 is CASSLALAGGYTDTQYF. Written as DNA, the CDR3 is TGTGCCAGCAGCTTAGCTCTAGCGGGGGGGTACACAGATACGCAGTATTTT. Drawing the rest from reference TRBV7-9 and TRBJ2-3, the complete variable domain is DTGVSQNPRHKITKRGQNVTFRCDPISEHNRLYWYRQTLGQGPEFLTYFQNEAQLEKSRLLSDRFSAERPKGSFSTLEIQRTEQGDSAMYLCASSLALAGGYTDTQYFGPGTRLTVL.

The chain uses TRBV9 and TRBJ1-1; the D is unclear. This CDR3 comprises 14 residues. CDR1 and CDR2 (germline): SGDLS, YYNGEE. V dropped 3 bases and J dropped 5 bases, with 14 bases sitting between them. This CDR3 reads CASSATPRRTEAFF. Written as DNA, the CDR3 is TGTGCCAGCAGCGCGACACCGCGTCGAACTGAAGCTTTCTTT.

This clonotype was picked up a small number of times. V gene TRBV11-2 combines with J gene TRBJ1-2; tentatively, D is TRBD1 (6 bases). Between the trimmed V and J ends, which lost 2 bases and 3 bases, there was a span of 13 bases. CDR3 size: 15 residues. Germline loops: CDR1 SGHAT, CDR2 FQNNGV. This chain's CDR3 is CASSLKRGYDYGYTF. The CDR3 DNA reads TGTGCCAGCAGCTTAAAGAGGGGGTACGACTATGGCTACACCTTC. Looking up the rest from reference TRBV11-2 and TRBJ1-2 gives the full variable domain: EAGVAQSPRYKIIEKRQSVAFWCNPISGHATLYWYQQILGQGPKLLIQFQNNGVVDDSQLPKDRFSAERLKGVDSTLKIQPAKLEDSAVYLCASSLKRGYDYGYTFGSGTRLTVV.

This sequence joins TRBV6-5 and TRBJ1-2, with D possibly TRBD1 on 5 matching bases. Trimming stripped 1 base from V and 4 bases from J, with 7 bases between. CDR3 length: 13 residues. The germline CDR1 and CDR2 sequences are MNHEY and SVGAGI. CDR3 residues: CASSYLGTYGYTF. The CDR3 nucleotides are TGTGCCAGCAGTTACTTAGGGACCTATGGCTACACCTTC.

This clonotype has a handful of counts. The rearrangement links TRBV12-3 or TRBV12-4 to TRBJ2-4, with D possibly being TRBD1 or TRBD2 (5 bases each). V gave up 6 bases and J gave up 1 base, with 16 bases separating them. This CDR3 region has 16 residues. The CDR3 sequence is CASSRPSWGAKNIQYF. CDR3 nucleotide sequence: TGTGCCAGCAGCCGCCCATCTTGGGGGGCCAAAAACATTCAGTACTTC.

The V call is TRBV12-3 or TRBV12-4, the J call TRBJ1-1; 7 bases fit TRBD1. The V and J ends lost 1 base and 11 bases, in that order; junction bases with no gene match: 7. The CDR3 length is 13 residues. The CDR3 DNA is TGTGCCAGCAGTTTAGGGCTCCGAGGGGGCGCTTTCTTT. Amino acid sequence: CASSLGLRGGAFF.

This chain joins TRBV9 and TRBJ1-1; 8 bases match TRBD1. V lost 2 bases to trimming and J lost 3 bases; unmatched junction nucleotides: 6. The germline gives CDR1 SGDLS, CDR2 YYNGEE. The CDR3 runs 15 residues. CDR3 residues: CASSVQQGADTEAFF. The CDR3 DNA reads TGTGCCAGCAGCGTTCAGCAGGGGGCAGACACTGAAGCTTTCTTT.

In this sample, this clonotype turned up a few times. This chain uses TRBV20-1 with TRBJ1-1; D gene unclear. The germline V and J ends were trimmed by 7 bases and 1 base, with 10 bases remaining between them. CDR3 size: 12 residues. CDR1 and CDR2 from the germline V gene are DFQATT and SNEGSKA (reference sequence). The CDR3 DNA follows: TGCAGTGTTGCCGGGAGGAACACTGAAGCTTTCTTT. Protein: CSVAGRNTEAFF.

This sequence joins TRBV20-1 and TRBJ2-3, with 9 bases lining up with TRBD1. V lost 5 bases and J lost 5; bases outside the gene matches: 14. The CDR3 has 16 residues. In germline, CDR1 is DFQATT, CDR2 SNEGSKA (reference sequence). The CDR3 sequence is CSALGWTGEGRDTQYF. As DNA, the CDR3 is TGCAGTGCTCTTGGTTGGACAGGGGAAGGGAGAGATACGCAGTATTTT.

The chain uses TRBV5-5 and TRBJ1-1, with D possibly being TRBD1 (6 bases). The V and J ends lost 1 base and 1 base respectively, with 17 bases between them. CDR1 and CDR2 (germline): SGHKS, YYEKEE (reference sequence). The CDR3 is 17 amino acids. The CDR3 is CASSLSTAGTPNTEAFF. CDR3 nucleotide sequence: TGTGCCAGCAGCTTGTCTACTGCCGGGACACCGAACACTGAAGCTTTCTTT.

This clonotype was seen a few times. The rearrangement joins TRBV9 to TRBJ2-1; 10 nucleotides align to TRBD2. CDR3 size: 19 residues. Germline V gene lookup returns CDR1 SGDLS and CDR2 YYNGEE. V shed 3 bases and J 1 base; nucleotides not matched to a gene: 13. CDR3 bases: TGTGCCAGCAGCGCCAGCTCTAGCGGGAGATCCGAATCCTACAATGAGCAGTTCTTC. Residues: CASSASSSGRSESYNEQFF.

For the CDR3, the DNA is TGCAGTGCTAGTGGGGGAAGAAGTGAAGCTTTCTTT. Translating gives CSASGGRSEAFF. The rearrangement uses TRBV20-1 and TRBJ1-1; TRBD1 might be the D (5 bases). Per the germline V gene, CDR1 is DFQATT and CDR2 is SNEGSKA (reference sequence). V was pared by 3 bases and J by 7 bases, with 12 bases between. The CDR3 length is 12 residues.

The chain combines TRBV20-1 with TRBJ1-2; tentatively, D is TRBD1 (5 bases). Germline assignment: CDR1 DFQATT and CDR2 SNEGSKA (reference sequence). V lost 3 bases to trimming and J lost 7 bases, with 18 bases between them. This CDR3 has 14 amino acids. CDR3 in amino acids: CSASPRGGEGGYTF. DNA of the CDR3: TGCAGTGCTAGCCCTCGGGGAGGGGAGGGTGGCTACACCTTC.